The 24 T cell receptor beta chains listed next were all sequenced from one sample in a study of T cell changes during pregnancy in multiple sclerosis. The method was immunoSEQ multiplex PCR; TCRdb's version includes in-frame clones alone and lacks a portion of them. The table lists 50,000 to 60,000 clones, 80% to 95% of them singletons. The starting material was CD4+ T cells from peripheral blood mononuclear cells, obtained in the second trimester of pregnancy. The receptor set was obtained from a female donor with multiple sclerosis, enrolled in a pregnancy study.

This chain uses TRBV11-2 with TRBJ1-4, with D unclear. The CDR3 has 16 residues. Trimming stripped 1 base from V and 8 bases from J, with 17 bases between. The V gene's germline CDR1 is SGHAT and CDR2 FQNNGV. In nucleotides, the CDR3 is TGTGCCAGCAGCTTAGTTCCGGTAGCGCCTCGCGAAAAACTGTTTTTT. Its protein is CASSLVPVAPREKLFF.

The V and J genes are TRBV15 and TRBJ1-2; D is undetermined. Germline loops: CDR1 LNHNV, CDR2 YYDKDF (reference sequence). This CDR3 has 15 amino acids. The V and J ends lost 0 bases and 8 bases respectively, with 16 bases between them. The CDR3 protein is CATSRDVLSGLGYTF. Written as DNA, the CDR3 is TGTGCCACCAGCAGAGACGTCCTCAGCGGTCTCGGCTACACCTTC.

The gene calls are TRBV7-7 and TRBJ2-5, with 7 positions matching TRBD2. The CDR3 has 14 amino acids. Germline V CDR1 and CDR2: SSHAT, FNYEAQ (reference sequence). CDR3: CASGPGPAQETQYF. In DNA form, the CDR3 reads TGTGCTAGCGGGCCTGGGCCGGCCCAAGAGACCCAGTACTTC.

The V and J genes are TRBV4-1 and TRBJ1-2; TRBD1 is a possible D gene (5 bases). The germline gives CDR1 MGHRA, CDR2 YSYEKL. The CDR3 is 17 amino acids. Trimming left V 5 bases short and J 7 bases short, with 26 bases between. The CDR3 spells CASSKGATLLVLGGYTF. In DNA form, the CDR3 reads TGCGCCAGCAGCAAAGGGGCGACGCTTTTGGTGCTGGGTGGCTACACCTTC.

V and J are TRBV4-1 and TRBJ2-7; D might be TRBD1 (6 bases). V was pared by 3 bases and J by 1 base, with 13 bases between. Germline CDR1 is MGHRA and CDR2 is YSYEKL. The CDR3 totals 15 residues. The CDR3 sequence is CASSHQGPPSYEQYF. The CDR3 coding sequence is TGCGCCAGCAGCCACCAGGGGCCTCCTTCCTACGAGCAGTACTTC.

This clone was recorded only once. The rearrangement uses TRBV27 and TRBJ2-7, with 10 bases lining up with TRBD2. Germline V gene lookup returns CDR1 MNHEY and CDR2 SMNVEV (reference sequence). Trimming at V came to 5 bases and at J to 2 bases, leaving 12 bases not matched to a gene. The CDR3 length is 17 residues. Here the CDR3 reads CASSMTSGSGLAYEQYF. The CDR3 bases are TGTGCCAGCAGTATGACTAGCGGGTCGGGCTTGGCCTACGAGCAGTACTTC.

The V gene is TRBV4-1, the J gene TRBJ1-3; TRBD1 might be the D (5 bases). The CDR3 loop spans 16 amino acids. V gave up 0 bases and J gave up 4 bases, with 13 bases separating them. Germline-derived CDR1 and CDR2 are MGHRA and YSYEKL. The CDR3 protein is CASSQEEWTIGNTIYF. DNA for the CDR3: TGCGCCAGCAGCCAAGAGGAGTGGACAATAGGAAACACCATATATTTT.

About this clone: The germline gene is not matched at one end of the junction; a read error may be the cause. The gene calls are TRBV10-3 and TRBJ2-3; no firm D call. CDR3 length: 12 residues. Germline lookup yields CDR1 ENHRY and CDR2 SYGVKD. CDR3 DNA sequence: TGTGCCATCAGTGAGTCAGCATCCCCGATCAATTTT. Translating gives CAISESASPINF.

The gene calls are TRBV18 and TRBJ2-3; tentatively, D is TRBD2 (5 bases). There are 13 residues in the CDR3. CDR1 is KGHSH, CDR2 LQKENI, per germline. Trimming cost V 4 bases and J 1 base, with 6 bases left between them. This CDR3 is CASSLGGTDTQYF. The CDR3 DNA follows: TGTGCCAGCTCACTCGGGGGCACAGATACGCAGTATTTT. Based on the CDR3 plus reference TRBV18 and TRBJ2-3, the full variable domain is NAGVMQNPRHLVRRRGQEARLRCSPMKGHSHVYWYRQLPEEGLKFMVYLQKENIIDESGMPKERFSAEFPKEGPSILRIQQVVRGDSAAYFCASSLGGTDTQYFGPGTRLTVL.

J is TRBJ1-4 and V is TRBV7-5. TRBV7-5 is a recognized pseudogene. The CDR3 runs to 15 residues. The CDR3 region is CARIPPVVTFEKLFF. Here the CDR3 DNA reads TGTGCCAGAATCCCACCGGTGGTAACGTTTGAAAAACTGTTTTTT.

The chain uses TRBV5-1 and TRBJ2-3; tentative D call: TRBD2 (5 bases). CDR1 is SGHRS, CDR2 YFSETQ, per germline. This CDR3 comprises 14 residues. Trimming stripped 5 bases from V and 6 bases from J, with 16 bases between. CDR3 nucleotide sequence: TGCGCCAGCAGGCGGGCTCAAGAACGCGATACGCAGTATTTT. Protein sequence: CASRRAQERDTQYF.

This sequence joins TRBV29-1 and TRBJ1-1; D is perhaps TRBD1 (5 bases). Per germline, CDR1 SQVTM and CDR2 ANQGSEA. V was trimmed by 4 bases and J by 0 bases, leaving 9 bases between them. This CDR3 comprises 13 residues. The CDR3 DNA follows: TGCAGCGTTGTTCGGGGGATGAACACTGAAGCTTTCTTT. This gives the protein CSVVRGMNTEAFF.

DNA for the CDR3: TGTGCCAGCAGCCCCCACTCCTACGAGCAGTACTTC. Translation: CASSPHSYEQYF. V is TRBV7-8 and J is TRBJ2-7, with unresolved D. Deletions cut 5 bases from V and 0 bases from J, with 5 bases between. The germline CDR1 and CDR2 sequences are SGHVS and FQNEAQ. The CDR3 runs 12 residues.

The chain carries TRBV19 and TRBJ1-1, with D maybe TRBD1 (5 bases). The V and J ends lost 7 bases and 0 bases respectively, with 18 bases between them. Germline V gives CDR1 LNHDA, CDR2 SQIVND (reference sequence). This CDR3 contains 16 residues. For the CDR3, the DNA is TGTGCCAGTAATCCCTATCAGGGAAGGATGAACACTGAAGCTTTCTTT. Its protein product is CASNPYQGRMNTEAFF.

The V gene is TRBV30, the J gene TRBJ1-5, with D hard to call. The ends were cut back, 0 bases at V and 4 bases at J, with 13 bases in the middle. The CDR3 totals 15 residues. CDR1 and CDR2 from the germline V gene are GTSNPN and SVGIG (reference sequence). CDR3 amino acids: CAWSVINSRNQPQHF. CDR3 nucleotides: TGTGCCTGGAGTGTAATCAACAGTCGAAATCAGCCCCAGCATTTT. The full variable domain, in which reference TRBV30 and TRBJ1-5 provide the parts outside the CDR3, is SQTIHQWPATLVQPVGSPLSLECTVEGTSNPNLYWYRQAAGRGLQLLFYSVGIGQISSEVPQNLSASRPQDRQFILSSKKLLLSDSGFYLCAWSVINSRNQPQHFGDGTRLSIL.

CDR3 DNA: TGTGCCAGCAGCGATTCTGTAGGGGCCCACATATATTTT. This codes for CASSDSVGAHIYF. The chain carries TRBV11-2 and TRBJ1-3; perhaps TRBD1 as D (5 bases). Germline CDR1 SGHAT, CDR2 FQNNGV. Trimming left V 5 bases short and J 12 bases short, with 17 bases between. The CDR3 totals 13 residues.

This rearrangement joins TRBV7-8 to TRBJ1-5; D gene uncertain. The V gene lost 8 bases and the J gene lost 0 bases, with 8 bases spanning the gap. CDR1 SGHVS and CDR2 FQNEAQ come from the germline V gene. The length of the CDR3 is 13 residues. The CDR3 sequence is CASARYSNQPQHF. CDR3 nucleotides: TGTGCCAGCGCGAGATATAGCAATCAGCCCCAGCATTTT.

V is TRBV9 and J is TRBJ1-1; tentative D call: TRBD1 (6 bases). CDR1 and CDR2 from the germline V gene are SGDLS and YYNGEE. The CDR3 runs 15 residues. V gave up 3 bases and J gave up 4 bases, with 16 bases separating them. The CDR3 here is CASSGHRDLSTEAFF. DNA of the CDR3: TGTGCCAGCAGCGGCCACAGGGATCTGAGCACTGAAGCTTTCTTT.

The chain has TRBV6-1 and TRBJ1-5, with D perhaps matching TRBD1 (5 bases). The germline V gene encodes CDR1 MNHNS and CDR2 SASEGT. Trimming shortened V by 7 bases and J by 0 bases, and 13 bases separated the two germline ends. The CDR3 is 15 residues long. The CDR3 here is CASTGVGNSNQPQHF. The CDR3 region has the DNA TGTGCCAGCACGGGGGTCGGGAATAGCAATCAGCCCCAGCATTTT.

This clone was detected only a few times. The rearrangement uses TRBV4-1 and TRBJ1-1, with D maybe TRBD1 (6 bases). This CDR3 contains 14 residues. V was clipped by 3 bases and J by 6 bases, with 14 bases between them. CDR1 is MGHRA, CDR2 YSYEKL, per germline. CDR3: CASSHRGKEAEAFF. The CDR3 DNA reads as TGCGCCAGCAGCCACAGGGGCAAGGAGGCTGAAGCTTTCTTT.

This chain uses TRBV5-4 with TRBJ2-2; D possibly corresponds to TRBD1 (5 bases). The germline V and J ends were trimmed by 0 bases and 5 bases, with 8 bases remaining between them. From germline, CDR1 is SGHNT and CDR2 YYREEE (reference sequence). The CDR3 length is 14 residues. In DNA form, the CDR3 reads TGTGCCAGCAGCTTGGGTACAGGAACCGGGGAGCTGTTTTTT. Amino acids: CASSLGTGTGELFF.

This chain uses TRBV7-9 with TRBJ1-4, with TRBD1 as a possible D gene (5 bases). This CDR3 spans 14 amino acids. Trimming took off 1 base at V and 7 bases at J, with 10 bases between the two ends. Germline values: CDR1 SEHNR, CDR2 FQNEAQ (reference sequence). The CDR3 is CASSLVAGREKLFF. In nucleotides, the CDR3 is TGTGCCAGCAGCTTAGTGGCAGGGCGTGAAAAACTGTTTTTT.

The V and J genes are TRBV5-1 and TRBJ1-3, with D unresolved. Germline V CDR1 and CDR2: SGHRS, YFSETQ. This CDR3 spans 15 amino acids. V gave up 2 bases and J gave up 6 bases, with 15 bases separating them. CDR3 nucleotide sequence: TGCGCCAGCAGCTTTGATACGGTCAGGCCAAACACCATATATTTT. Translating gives CASSFDTVRPNTIYF.

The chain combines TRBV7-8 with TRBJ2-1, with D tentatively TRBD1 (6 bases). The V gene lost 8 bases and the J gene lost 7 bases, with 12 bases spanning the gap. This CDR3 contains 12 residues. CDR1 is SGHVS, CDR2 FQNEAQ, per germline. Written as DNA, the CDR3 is TGTGCCAGCGAGGACAGTTGGAATGAGCAGTTCTTC. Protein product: CASEDSWNEQFF.